The T cell receptor (beta chain) described here comes from a study of T cell repertoires in cytomegalovirus infection. Study context: Epitope selection comprised recently identified HLA-C-restricted CMV epitopes and well-studied HLA-B-restricted CMV epitopes. Study-level results: HLA-C-restricted CMV-specific TCR beta clonotypes were dominant in the ex vivo response. Cumulative frequency of public TCR beta families picked out carriers of CMV plus the relevant HLA.

About this clonotype itself: Its antigen is not identified.

TCRdb fed the reads into MiXCR, producing one record per CDR3 protein. The repertoire holds approximately 910,000 distinct CDR3 sequences, with roughly 30% as singletons. This CDR3 is built from 15 residues. The V and J ends lost 4 bases and 3 bases, in that order; junction bases with no gene match: 9. CDR1 is SGHAT and CDR2 is FQNNGV in the germline V gene. The input for sequencing was cultured CD8+ T cells from PBMCs, taken from culture after CMV antigen stimulation. The chain joins TRBV11-2 to TRBJ2-7, with 7 bases identical to TRBD1. The clonotype was recovered from a human donor in good health (CMV status not recorded). Some clones in this sample may be carry-over from other donors' samples. The CDR3 loop reads CASSSPGQRNYEQYF. CDR3 nucleotides: TGTGCCAGCAGCTCTCCGGGACAGAGAAACTACGAGCAGTACTTC. Using reference TRBV11-2 and TRBJ2-7 for the parts outside the CDR3, the full variable domain is EAGVAQSPRYKIIEKRQSVAFWCNPISGHATLYWYQQILGQGPKLLIQFQNNGVVDDSQLPKDRFSAERLKGVDSTLKIQPAKLEDSAVYLCASSSPGQRNYEQYFGPGTRLTVT.